The text below deals with one T cell receptor beta chain. Antigen unknown. The study ran its PCR with 60 Vbeta and 13 Jbeta primers. TCRdb's table, derived via immunoSEQ multiplex PCR, lists solely in-frame clones and lacks some. The sample has more than 130,000 clones, 78% seen once. The CDR3 runs to 15 residues. Per the germline V gene, CDR1 is SGHRS and CDR2 is YFSETQ. V shed 0 bases, J shed 7 bases, and the junction held 10 bases outside the gene matches. It was healthy bone marrow donors who served as donors. This entry is derived from a study of cytomegalovirus exposure and HLA in healthy donors. Whole-study results and caveats: In a later analysis, compared with equally common non-associated chains, HLA-associated beta chains were more expanded. Information on immune exposure was restricted to one variable (CMV serostatus).

The chain links TRBV5-1 to TRBJ2-7; 7 bases line up with TRBD2. The sequence was obtained from a male donor in good health and CMV-seronegative. Sequenced: PBMCs. The CDR3 reads CASSLEGLGGREQYF. The CDR3 DNA follows: TGCGCCAGCAGCTTGGAAGGGTTGGGGGGGAGAGAGCAGTACTTC.